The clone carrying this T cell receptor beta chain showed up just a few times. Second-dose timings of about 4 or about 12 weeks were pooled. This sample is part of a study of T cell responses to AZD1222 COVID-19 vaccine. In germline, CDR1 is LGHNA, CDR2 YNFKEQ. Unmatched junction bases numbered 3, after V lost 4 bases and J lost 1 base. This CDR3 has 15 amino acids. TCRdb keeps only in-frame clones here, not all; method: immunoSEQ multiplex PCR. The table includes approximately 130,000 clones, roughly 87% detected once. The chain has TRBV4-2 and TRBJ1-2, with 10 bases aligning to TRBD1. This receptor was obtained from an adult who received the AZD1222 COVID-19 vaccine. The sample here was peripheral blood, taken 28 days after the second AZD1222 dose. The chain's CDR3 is CASSLGQGGNYGYTF. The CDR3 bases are TGTGCCAGCAGCCTCGGACAGGGGGGTAACTATGGCTACACCTTC.